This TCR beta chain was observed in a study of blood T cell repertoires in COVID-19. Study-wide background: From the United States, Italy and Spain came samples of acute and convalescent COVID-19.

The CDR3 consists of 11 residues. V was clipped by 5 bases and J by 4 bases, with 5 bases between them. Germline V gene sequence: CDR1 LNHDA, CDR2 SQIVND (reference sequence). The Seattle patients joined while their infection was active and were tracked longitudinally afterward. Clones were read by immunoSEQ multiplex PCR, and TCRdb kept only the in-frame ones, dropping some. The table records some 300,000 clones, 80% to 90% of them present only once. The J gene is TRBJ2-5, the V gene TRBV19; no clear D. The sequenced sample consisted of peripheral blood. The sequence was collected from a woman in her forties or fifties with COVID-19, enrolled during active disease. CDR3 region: CASSALETQYF. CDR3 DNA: TGTGCCAGTAGTGCACTAGAGACCCAGTACTTC.